The TCR beta chain under discussion was sequenced for a study of T-cell memory formation after mild COVID-19. TCRdb reanalysed the 5' RACE reads using MiXCR and keeps one entry per CDR3 protein. Of some 270,000 distinct CDR3 sequences in the sample, 15% were seen once. This clonotype originated in an adult woman who had mild COVID-19 (a few samples of this study predate the infection). Cell type and time point are not known. Sequencing was done on a sample of PBMCs or a T cell subset sorted from them (not recorded which).

CDR3 sequence: CASRQDSEGEKLFF. The CDR3 DNA reads as TGTGCCAGCAGGCAGGACAGTGAGGGTGAAAAACTGTTTTTT. The chain carries TRBV12-3 or TRBV12-4 and TRBJ1-4; a weak D match, TRBD1 (6 bases). This CDR3 is built from 14 residues. V lost 6 bases to trimming and J lost 7 bases, with 15 bases between them.